The 32 T cell receptor beta chains reported below all come from one sample, sequenced in a study of neoadjuvant nivolumab and ipilimumab in lung cancer (TCRdb year 2020). The time point label, read with the paper, signifies: at surgical resection after neoadjuvant nivolumab +/- ipilimumab. Libraries were made using the immunoSEQ multiplex PCR assay. TCRdb's version of the immuneACCESS table is confined to in-frame rearrangements and falls short of the full clone set. An unresolved V gene accounts for under half of the shortfall where checked; the remainder is of unknown origin. This sample holds around 4,600 clones; roughly 80% were observed only once. The top ten hold approximately 5.2% of the sample. The source material was normal lung tissue adjacent to the tumor, sampled after neoadjuvant nivolumab, alone or with ipilimumab, at or shortly before surgery. The source of these receptors is an adult with non-small cell lung cancer. Some clones in this sample may be carry-over from other donors' samples.

The V and J genes are TRBV5-1 and TRBJ2-2; weak D call: TRBD1 (7 bases). Deletions cut 5 bases from V and 8 bases from J, with 19 bases between. Germline V gives CDR1 SGHRS, CDR2 YFSETQ. CDR3 size: 15 residues. CDR3 in amino acids: CASSYRTGSGGELFF. The CDR3 nucleotides read TGCGCCAGCAGTTACCGGACAGGCAGCGGGGGGGAGCTGTTTTTT.

The chain employs TRBV30 and TRBJ1-5; no clear D. The germline gives CDR1 GTSNPN, CDR2 SVGIG (reference sequence). CDR3 length equals 13 residues. Deletions cut 5 bases from V and 0 bases from J, with 8 bases between. The chain's CDR3 is CAWGLSSNQPQHF. CDR3 sequence (DNA): TGTGCCTGGGGGCTCAGTAGCAATCAGCCCCAGCATTTT.

The genes are TRBV11-2 and TRBJ2-6; D remains ambiguous. The germline V and J ends were trimmed by 5 bases and 4 bases, with 9 bases remaining between them. This CDR3 is built from 14 residues. Germline CDR1 is SGHAT and CDR2 is FQNNGV. CDR3 DNA: TGTGCCAGCAGCCCCGGCTTAGGGGCCAACGTCCTGACTTTC. Protein sequence: CASSPGLGANVLTF.

This chain links TRBV6-5 with TRBJ1-5; a possible D gene is TRBD1 (5 bases). The CDR3 contains 14 residues. CDR1 is MNHEY and CDR2 is SVGAGI in the germline V gene. V was shortened by 5 bases and J by 0 bases, with 8 bases between the two germline ends. Here the CDR3 DNA reads TGTGCCAGCAGTGGGGGATATAGCAATCAGCCCCAGCATTTT. Its translation: CASSGGYSNQPQHF.

This chain uses TRBV19 with TRBJ1-1; 7 nucleotides match TRBD1. This CDR3 contains 14 residues. The germline V gene encodes CDR1 LNHDA and CDR2 SQIVND (reference sequence). V dropped 1 base and J dropped 4; count of bases not matched to a gene: 3. The CDR3 DNA follows: TGTGCCAGTAGTATAGGGACAGGAAGCACTGAAGCTTTCTTT. It codes for CASSIGTGSTEAFF.

The chain has TRBV18 and TRBJ1-2, with 7 nucleotides matching TRBD1. Germline CDR1 reads KGHSH; CDR2 reads LQKENI. The CDR3 is 17 residues long. V was pared by 3 bases and J by 0 bases, with 10 bases of the junction left unmatched. CDR3 sequence reads: CASSPNLQGRTNYGYTF. The DNA for the CDR3 is TGTGCCAGCTCACCGAATTTACAGGGGCGGACTAACTATGGCTACACCTTC.

This chain uses TRBV6-1 with TRBJ1-3; a weak D match, TRBD1 (6 bases). Germline assignment: CDR1 MNHNS and CDR2 SASEGT. The CDR3 has 15 amino acids. The V gene lost 1 base and the J gene lost 5 bases, with 12 bases spanning the gap. Here the CDR3 reads CASSEETGTRNTIYF. Written as DNA, the CDR3 is TGTGCCAGCAGTGAAGAAACAGGGACGAGAAACACCATATATTTT.

The chain employs TRBV5-1 and TRBJ1-4, with D possibly matching TRBD1 (5 bases). The CDR3 has 16 residues. V was shortened by 2 bases and J by 8 bases, with 19 bases between the two germline ends. CDR1 SGHRS and CDR2 YFSETQ come from the germline V gene. This CDR3 reads CASSFGAGIRGEKLFF. For the CDR3, the DNA is TGCGCCAGCAGCTTTGGGGCTGGGATACGAGGCGAAAAACTGTTTTTT.

This chain links TRBV29-1 with TRBJ2-1; 12 bases map to TRBD2. Germline CDR1 reads SQVTM; CDR2 reads ANQGSEA. V dropped 4 bases and J dropped 7; count of bases not matched to a gene: 8. CDR3 length: 15 amino acids. CDR3 in DNA: TGCAGCGTTGCCCTAGCGGGAGGGCCTGGTAATGAGCAGTTCTTC. It encodes CSVALAGGPGNEQFF.

This clone was seen only a few times. In DNA, the CDR3 is TGTGCCAGCAGCTTGGAAGGTGGGAACTATGGCTACACCTTC. Protein: CASSLEGGNYGYTF. V gene TRBV5-5 combines with J gene TRBJ1-2, with no clear D. The germline V gene has CDR1 SGHKS and CDR2 YYEKEE (reference sequence). V was clipped by 0 bases and J by 2 bases, with 8 bases between them. There are 14 residues in the CDR3.

The rearrangement uses TRBV28 and TRBJ2-7; either TRBD1 or TRBD2 may fit D (5 bases each). Deletions cut 7 bases from V and 2 bases from J, with 9 bases between. This CDR3 region has 12 residues. Germline CDR1 and CDR2: MDHEN and SYDVKM. The DNA of the CDR3 is TGTGCCAGCACCCGGGGCCCCTACGAGCAGTACTTC. Translated, it gives CASTRGPYEQYF. Full variable domain (missing parts from reference TRBV28 and TRBJ2-7): DVKVTQSSRYLVKRTGEKVFLECVQDMDHENMFWYRQDPGLGLRLIYFSYDVKMKEKGDIPEGYSVSREKKERFSLILESASTNQTSMYLCASTRGPYEQYFGPGTRLTVT.

This sequence joins TRBV5-1 and TRBJ1-2; D might be TRBD1 (6 bases). Germline loops: CDR1 SGHRS, CDR2 YFSETQ. Trimming stripped 4 bases from V and 4 bases from J, with 17 bases between. The CDR3 is 15 residues long. The CDR3 nucleotides read TGCGCCAGCAGCGGTACAGGGCCCTCTGGCTATGGCTACACCTTC. Translated, it gives CASSGTGPSGYGYTF.

The genes are TRBV2 and TRBJ2-3; no firm D call. V was clipped by 6 bases and J by 0 bases, with 7 bases between them. Germline CDR1 reads SNHLY; CDR2 reads FYNNEI. CDR3 length equals 13 residues. CDR3 DNA sequence: TGTGCCAGCAGAGACCCAAGCACAGATACGCAGTATTTT. It encodes CASRDPSTDTQYF.

This clone was observed a handful of times. The J gene is TRBJ1-3, the V gene TRBV30; no clear D gene. Germline CDR1 GTSNPN, CDR2 SVGIG (reference sequence). Trimming cost V 4 bases and J 7 bases, with 14 bases left between them. The CDR3 extends over 13 amino acids. This CDR3 is CAWTTGPPNTIYF. The CDR3 DNA reads as TGTGCCTGGACCACCGGACCTCCGAACACCATATATTTT.

This clone was seen a single time. The rearrangement uses TRBV11-2 and TRBJ1-2; no clear D gene. V was shortened by 2 bases and J by 8 bases, with 9 bases between the two germline ends. The CDR3 covers 12 residues. Germline V gene data show CDR1 as SGHAT and CDR2 as FQNNGV. DNA for the CDR3: TGTGCCAGCAGCTTATCAGAGAGGGGCTACACCTTC. Encoded protein: CASSLSERGYTF.

The J gene is TRBJ2-7, the V gene TRBV10-2, with a weak D call TRBD1 (6 bases). The CDR3 is 12 amino acids. Germline V gene sequence: CDR1 WSHSY, CDR2 SAAADI. V dropped 5 bases and J dropped 3 bases, with 8 bases sitting between them. CDR3 sequence (DNA): TGCGCCAGCAGTACAGGGCGCTACGAGCAGTACTTC. Protein sequence: CASSTGRYEQYF.

The chain combines TRBV7-2 with TRBJ2-1; the D is unclear. With 1 base removed from V and 0 bases from J, the gap between germline ends came to 7 bases. CDR1 and CDR2 (germline): SGHTA, FQGNSA. The CDR3 length is 15 residues. CDR3: CASSLGSSSYNEQFF. DNA for the CDR3: TGTGCCAGCAGCTTAGGTTCAAGCTCCTACAATGAGCAGTTCTTC.

This clone appeared a single time. The genes are TRBV6-5 and TRBJ1-2, with no clear D. The CDR3 totals 12 residues. The V gene lost 5 bases and the J gene lost 3 bases, with 7 bases spanning the gap. Germline V gene data show CDR1 as MNHEY and CDR2 as SVGAGI. The CDR3 loop is CASSKGHYGYTF. The CDR3 coding sequence is TGTGCCAGCAGTAAGGGTCACTATGGCTACACCTTC.

This chain links TRBV2 with TRBJ2-7, with D maybe TRBD2 (6 bases). Looked up from germline, CDR1 is SNHLY and CDR2 is FYNNEI. Trimming left V 4 bases short and J 4 bases short, with 8 bases between. CDR3 length: 12 residues. CDR3 region: CASSGDSYEQYF. The CDR3, as DNA: TGTGCCAGCAGTGGGGACTCGTACGAGCAGTACTTC.

The table lists this clone with a count of one. The chain couples TRBV4-1 to TRBJ2-2; D remains unclear. Deletions cut 3 bases from V and 3 bases from J, with 8 bases between. The V gene's germline CDR1 is MGHRA and CDR2 YSYEKL. The CDR3 has 14 residues. The CDR3 region has the DNA TGCGCCAGCAGCCACCCCCGAGACACCGGGGAGCTGTTTTTT. Amino acid sequence: CASSHPRDTGELFF.

J is TRBJ2-1 and V is TRBV7-7; 10 bases are shared with TRBD2. Germline V CDR1 and CDR2: SSHAT, FNYEAQ (reference sequence). The CDR3 is 19 residues long. The J segment lost 5 bases and the V segment lost 0 bases, leaving 13 bases of the junction unmatched. CDR3 residues: CASSLAPSGGVGGNNEQFF. In nucleotides, the CDR3 is TGTGCCAGCAGCTTAGCGCCTAGCGGGGGCGTAGGAGGGAACAATGAGCAGTTCTTC.

This clone was recorded a few times. The chain uses TRBV18 and TRBJ1-1; TRBD1 is a possible D gene (5 bases). CDR3 length equals 15 residues. V was pared by 0 bases and J by 4 bases, with 12 bases between. Germline V gene sequence: CDR1 KGHSH, CDR2 LQKENI. The CDR3 bases are TGTGCCAGCTCACCACCGATGGGGCTTAGCACTGAAGCTTTCTTT. This encodes CASSPPMGLSTEAFF.

V usage is TRBV2 and J usage is TRBJ1-1; no clear D. The germline gives CDR1 SNHLY, CDR2 FYNNEI. The CDR3 sequence is 18 residues long. The germline V and J ends were trimmed by 5 bases and 1 base, with 23 bases remaining between them. DNA of the CDR3: TGTGCCAGCAGTTACCCCATCCGAATTCAGTTGGCGAACACTGAAGCTTTCTTT. As protein: CASSYPIRIQLANTEAFF.

The rearrangement uses TRBV5-5 and TRBJ1-1; a weak D match, TRBD1 (5 bases). The length of the CDR3 is 14 residues. Germline V lookup: CDR1 SGHKS, CDR2 YYEKEE (reference sequence). Trimming cost V 2 bases and J 5 bases, with 13 bases left between them. As DNA, the CDR3 is TGTGCCAGCAGCTTTCCGGGGGTGGGAACTGAAGCTTTCTTT. It codes for CASSFPGVGTEAFF.

This chain uses TRBV5-1 with TRBJ2-3; TRBD1 is a possible D gene (5 bases). Germline lookup yields CDR1 SGHRS and CDR2 YFSETQ. This CDR3 comprises 15 residues. With 0 bases removed from V and 2 bases from J, the gap between germline ends came to 10 bases. The CDR3 here is CASSLVRGNTDTQYF. The CDR3 nucleotides read TGCGCCAGCAGCTTGGTTAGGGGAAACACAGATACGCAGTATTTT.

V usage is TRBV19 and J usage is TRBJ1-1; no firm D call. The CDR3 consists of 14 residues. V lost 5 bases and J 1 base, leaving 11 bases between the germline ends. Germline loops: CDR1 LNHDA, CDR2 SQIVND (reference sequence). The CDR3 DNA reads as TGTGCCAGTAGTGACTACGGGCCGAACACTGAAGCTTTCTTT. Translating it yields CASSDYGPNTEAFF.

V gene TRBV4-1 combines with J gene TRBJ2-1, with 12 bases lining up with TRBD2. The CDR3 is made up of 16 amino acids. Germline V lookup: CDR1 MGHRA, CDR2 YSYEKL. Trimming at V came to 4 bases and at J to 7 bases, leaving 8 bases not matched to a gene. CDR3 region: CASSPSPGLAGNEQFF. The CDR3 coding sequence is TGCGCCAGCAGCCCCTCCCCGGGACTAGCGGGTAATGAGCAGTTCTTC.

V is TRBV10-3 and J is TRBJ1-1; D ambiguous. Trimming removed 3 bases from V and 4 bases from J, with 12 bases in between. Germline loops: CDR1 ENHRY, CDR2 SYGVKD. The CDR3 covers 14 residues. In DNA form, the CDR3 reads TGTGCCATCAGTGAATTGGTGGCGGGCACTGAAGCTTTCTTT. Translation gives CAISELVAGTEAFF.

The chain is built from TRBV30 and TRBJ1-5; no firm D call. The V gene's germline CDR1 is GTSNPN and CDR2 SVGIG (reference sequence). The CDR3 is 14 residues long. With 0 bases removed from V and 5 bases from J, the gap between germline ends came to 11 bases. The DNA of the CDR3 is TGTGCCTGGAGTGTAGGGCAGTTAGATCAGCCCCAGCATTTT. It codes for CAWSVGQLDQPQHF. Looking up the rest from reference TRBV30 and TRBJ1-5 gives the full variable domain: SQTIHQWPATLVQPVGSPLSLECTVEGTSNPNLYWYRQAAGRGLQLLFYSVGIGQISSEVPQNLSASRPQDRQFILSSKKLLLSDSGFYLCAWSVGQLDQPQHFGDGTRLSIL.

The rearrangement links TRBV6-1 to TRBJ1-5; 10 positions agree with TRBD1. The CDR3 has 15 residues. Germline assignment: CDR1 MNHNS and CDR2 SASEGT. V was clipped by 8 bases and J by 2 bases; unmatched bases: 6. CDR3: CASRAGTGGNQPQHF. The CDR3 bases are TGTGCCAGCCGGGCCGGGACAGGGGGCAATCAGCCCCAGCATTTT.

V and J are TRBV4-3 and TRBJ1-2, with unresolved D. V lost 1 base and J 8 bases, leaving 11 bases between the germline ends. Per the germline V gene, CDR1 is LGHNA and CDR2 is YSLEER. The CDR3 consists of 13 residues. As DNA, the CDR3 is TGCGCCAGCAGCCAAGCCACAGTAGGAGGCTACACCTTC. As protein: CASSQATVGGYTF.

This clone was detected once. Here the CDR3 reads CASSPWTGGETQYF. The DNA for the CDR3 is TGTGCCAGCAGCCCTTGGACTGGGGGAGAGACCCAGTACTTC. The genes are TRBV13 and TRBJ2-5, with D perhaps assigned TRBD1 or TRBD2 (5 bases each). V lost 5 bases and J 4 bases, leaving 14 bases between the germline ends. Germline V gene data show CDR1 as PRHDT and CDR2 as FYEKMQ (reference sequence). This CDR3 comprises 14 residues. The whole variable domain, remainder taken from reference TRBV13 and TRBJ2-5, is AAGVIQSPRHLIKEKRETATLKCYPIPRHDTVYWYQQGPGQDPQFLISFYEKMQSDKGSIPDRFSAQQFSDYHSELNMSSLELGDSALYFCASSPWTGGETQYFGPGTRLLVL.